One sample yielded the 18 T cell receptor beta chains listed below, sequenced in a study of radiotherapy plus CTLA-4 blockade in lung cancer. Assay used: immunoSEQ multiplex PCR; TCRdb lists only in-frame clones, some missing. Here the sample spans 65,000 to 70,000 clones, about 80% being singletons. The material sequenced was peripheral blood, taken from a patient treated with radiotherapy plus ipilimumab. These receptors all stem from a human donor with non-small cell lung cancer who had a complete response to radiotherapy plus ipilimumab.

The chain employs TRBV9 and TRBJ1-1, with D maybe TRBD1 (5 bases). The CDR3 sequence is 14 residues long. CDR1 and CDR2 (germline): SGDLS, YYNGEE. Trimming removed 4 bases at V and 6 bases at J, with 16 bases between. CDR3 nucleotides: TGTGCCAGCAGCCCATCCGGGGGGTATTCTGAAGCTTTCTTT. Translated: CASSPSGGYSEAFF.

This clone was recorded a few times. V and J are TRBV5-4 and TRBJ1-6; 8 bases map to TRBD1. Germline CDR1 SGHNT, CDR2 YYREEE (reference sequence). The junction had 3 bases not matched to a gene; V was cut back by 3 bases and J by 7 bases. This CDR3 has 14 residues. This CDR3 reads CASSSDRENSPLHF. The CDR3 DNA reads TGTGCCAGCAGCTCGGACAGGGAAAATTCACCCCTCCACTTT.

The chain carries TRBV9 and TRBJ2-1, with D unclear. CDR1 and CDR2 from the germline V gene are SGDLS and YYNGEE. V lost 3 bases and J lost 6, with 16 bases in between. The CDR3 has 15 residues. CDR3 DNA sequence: TGTGCCAGCAGCGAGTCATCGTGGGCCCTCAATGAGCAGTTCTTC. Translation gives CASSESSWALNEQFF.

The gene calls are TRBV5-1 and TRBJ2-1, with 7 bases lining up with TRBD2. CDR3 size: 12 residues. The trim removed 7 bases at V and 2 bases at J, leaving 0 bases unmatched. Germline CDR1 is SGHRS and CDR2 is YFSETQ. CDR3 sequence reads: CASGGAYNEQFF. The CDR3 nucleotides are TGCGCCAGCGGGGGGGCCTACAATGAGCAGTTCTTC.

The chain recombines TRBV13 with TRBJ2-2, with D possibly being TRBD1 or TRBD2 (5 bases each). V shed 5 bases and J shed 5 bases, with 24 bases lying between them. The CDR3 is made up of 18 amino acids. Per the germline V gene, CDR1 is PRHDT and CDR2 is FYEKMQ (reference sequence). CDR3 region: CASSNWDVKVKLTGELFF. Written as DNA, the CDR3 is TGTGCCAGCAGCAACTGGGACGTCAAGGTTAAATTGACCGGGGAGCTGTTTTTT.

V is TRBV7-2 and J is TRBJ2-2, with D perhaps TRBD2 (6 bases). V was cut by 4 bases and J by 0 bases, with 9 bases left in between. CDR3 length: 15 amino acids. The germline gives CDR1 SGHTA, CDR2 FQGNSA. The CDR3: CASSSRLANTGELFF. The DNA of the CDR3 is TGTGCCAGCAGCTCCAGACTAGCGAACACCGGGGAGCTGTTTTTT.

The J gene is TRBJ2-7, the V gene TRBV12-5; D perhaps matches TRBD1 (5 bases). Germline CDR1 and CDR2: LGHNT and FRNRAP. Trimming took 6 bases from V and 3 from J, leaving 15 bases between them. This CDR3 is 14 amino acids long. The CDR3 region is CASGQSQGDYEQYF. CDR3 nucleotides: TGTGCTAGTGGGCAGAGCCAAGGGGACTACGAGCAGTACTTC.

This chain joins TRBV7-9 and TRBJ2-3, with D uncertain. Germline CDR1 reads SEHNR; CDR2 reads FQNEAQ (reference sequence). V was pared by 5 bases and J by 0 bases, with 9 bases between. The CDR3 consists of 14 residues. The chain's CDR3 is CASSRGVSTDTQYF. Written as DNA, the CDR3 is TGTGCCAGCAGCCGTGGGGTTAGCACAGATACGCAGTATTTT.

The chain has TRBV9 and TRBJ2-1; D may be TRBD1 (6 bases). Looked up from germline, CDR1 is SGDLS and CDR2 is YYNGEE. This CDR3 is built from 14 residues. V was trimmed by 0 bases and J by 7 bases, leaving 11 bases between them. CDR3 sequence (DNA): TGTGCCAGCAGCGTAGAACAGGGCCTTAATGAGCAGTTCTTC. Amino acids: CASSVEQGLNEQFF.

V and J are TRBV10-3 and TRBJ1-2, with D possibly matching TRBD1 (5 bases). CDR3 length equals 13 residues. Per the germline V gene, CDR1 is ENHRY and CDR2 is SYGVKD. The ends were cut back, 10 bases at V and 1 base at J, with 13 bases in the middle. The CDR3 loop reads CATSRQLNYGYTF. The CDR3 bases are TGTGCCACGTCGCGACAGCTTAACTATGGCTACACCTTC.

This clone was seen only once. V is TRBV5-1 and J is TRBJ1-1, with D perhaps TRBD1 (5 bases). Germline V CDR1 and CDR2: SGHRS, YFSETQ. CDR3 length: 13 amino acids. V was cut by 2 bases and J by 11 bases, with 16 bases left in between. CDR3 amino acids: CASSLSSGRGAFF. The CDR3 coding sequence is TGCGCCAGCAGCTTATCTTCAGGGAGGGGTGCTTTCTTT.

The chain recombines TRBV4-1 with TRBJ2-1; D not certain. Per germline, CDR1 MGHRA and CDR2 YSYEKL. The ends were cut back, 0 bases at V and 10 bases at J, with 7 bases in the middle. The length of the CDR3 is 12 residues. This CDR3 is CASSQDAGEQFF. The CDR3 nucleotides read TGCGCCAGCAGCCAAGATGCAGGCGAGCAGTTCTTC.

The CDR3: CASSLERSGRRNEQFF. The CDR3 region has the DNA TGTGCCAGCAGCTTGGAGAGGTCAGGGCGGAGGAATGAGCAGTTCTTC. This rearrangement joins TRBV7-8 to TRBJ2-1, with D perhaps given as TRBD1 or TRBD2 (5 bases each). The CDR3 is 16 amino acids. V lost 3 bases, J lost 7 bases, and 19 bases lay in between. CDR1 is SGHVS and CDR2 is FQNEAQ in the germline V gene.

The CDR3 protein is CASSPSRAGGHSAYGYTF. DNA for the CDR3: TGTGCCAGCTCACCCTCCCGGGCGGGGGGCCACTCAGCTTATGGCTACACCTTC. This rearrangement joins TRBV18 to TRBJ1-2, with D possibly TRBD1 on 6 matching bases. Germline CDR1 reads KGHSH; CDR2 reads LQKENI. V was clipped by 3 bases and J by 5 bases, with 25 bases between them. The CDR3 has 18 amino acids.

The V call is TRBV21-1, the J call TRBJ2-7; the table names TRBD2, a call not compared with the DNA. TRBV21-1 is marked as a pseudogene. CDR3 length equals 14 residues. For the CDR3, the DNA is TGTGCCAGCAGCAAAGGAAATAGCTCCTACGAGCAGTACGTC. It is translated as CASSKGNSSYEQYV.

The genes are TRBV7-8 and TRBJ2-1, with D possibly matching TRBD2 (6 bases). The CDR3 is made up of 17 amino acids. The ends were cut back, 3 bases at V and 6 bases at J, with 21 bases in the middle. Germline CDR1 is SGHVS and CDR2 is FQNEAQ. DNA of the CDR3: TGTGCCAGCAGCTTGATACCGGGACTCGGGGGTGGCAATGAGCAGTTCTTC. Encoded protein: CASSLIPGLGGGNEQFF. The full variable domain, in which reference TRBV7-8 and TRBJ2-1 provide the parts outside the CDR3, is GAGVSQSPRYKVAKRGQDVALRCDPISGHVSLFWYQQALGQGPEFLTYFQNEAQLDKSGLPSDRFFAERPEGSVSTLKIQRTQQEDSAVYLCASSLIPGLGGGNEQFFGPGTRLTVL.

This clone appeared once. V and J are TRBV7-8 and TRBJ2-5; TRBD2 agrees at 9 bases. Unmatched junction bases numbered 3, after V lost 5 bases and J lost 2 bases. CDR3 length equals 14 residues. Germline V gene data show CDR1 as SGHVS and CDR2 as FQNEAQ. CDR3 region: CASSPSGGQETQYF. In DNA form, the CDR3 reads TGTGCCAGCAGCCCAAGCGGGGGGCAAGAGACCCAGTACTTC.

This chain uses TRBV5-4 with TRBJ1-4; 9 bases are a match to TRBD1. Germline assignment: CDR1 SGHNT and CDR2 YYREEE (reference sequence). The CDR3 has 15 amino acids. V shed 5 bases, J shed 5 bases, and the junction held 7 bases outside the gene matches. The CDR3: CASSPTGGVNEKLFF. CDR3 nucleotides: TGTGCCAGCAGTCCTACAGGGGGCGTAAATGAAAAACTGTTTTTT.